One and the same sample provided the 7 T cell receptor beta chains below, sequenced in a study of cytomegalovirus exposure and HLA in healthy donors. The PCR ran on 60 Vbeta and 13 Jbeta primers. Libraries were prepared by immunoSEQ multiplex PCR; TCRdb keeps only in-frame clonotypes and omits some of them. Of roughly 100,000 clones detected, around 61% appear once; the ten largest clones hold more than 3%. The source material was PBMCs. Every receptor here comes from a woman between 45 and 60 years old in good health and CMV-seronegative.

In this sample, this clone turned up a few times. The rearrangement links TRBV4-1 to TRBJ1-1; no clear D gene. V shed 5 bases and J shed 7 bases, with 8 bases lying between them. This CDR3 has 11 residues. Germline CDR1 and CDR2: MGHRA and YSYEKL. The chain's CDR3 is CASSTRSEAFF. In DNA form, the CDR3 reads TGCGCCAGCAGCACCCGGAGTGAAGCTTTCTTT.

The chain couples TRBV5-4 to TRBJ1-2; no firm D call. The ends were cut back, 3 bases at V and 4 bases at J, with 13 bases in the middle. The CDR3 extends over 14 amino acids. Germline V lookup: CDR1 SGHNT, CDR2 YYREEE (reference sequence). The chain's CDR3 is CASSSRTSPYGYTF. The CDR3 DNA is TGTGCCAGCAGCTCACGTACTTCGCCCTATGGCTACACCTTC.

CDR3 region: CASSLGFGNQPQHF. Written as DNA, the CDR3 is TGTGCCAGCAGTTTAGGGTTCGGGAATCAGCCCCAGCATTTT. The rearrangement links TRBV28 to TRBJ1-5; no definite D call. Trimming left V 2 bases short and J 4 bases short, with 9 bases between. The CDR3 is made up of 14 amino acids. Per germline, CDR1 MDHEN and CDR2 SYDVKM.

The CDR3 DNA is TGCGCCAGCAGCTTGGGGGCAGGGCAGCTGAACATTCAGTACTTC. Translating gives CASSLGAGQLNIQYF. The rearrangement uses TRBV5-1 and TRBJ2-4; TRBD1 might be the D (5 bases). The CDR3 has 15 amino acids. Between the trimmed V and J ends, which lost 0 bases and 7 bases, there was a span of 14 bases. The germline CDR1 and CDR2 sequences are SGHRS and YFSETQ.

The V call is TRBV29-1, the J call TRBJ2-1, with D perhaps TRBD1 (7 bases). This CDR3 contains 14 residues. Trimming shortened V by 6 bases and J by 6 bases, and 18 bases separated the two germline ends. The germline CDR1 and CDR2 sequences are SQVTM and ANQGSEA. CDR3: CSVEGQYGRNEQFF. DNA of the CDR3: TGCAGCGTGGAGGGACAGTATGGTCGCAATGAGCAGTTCTTC.

The chain joins TRBV19 to TRBJ2-7; 8 bases are a match to TRBD1. J was trimmed by 6 bases and V by 6 bases; bases with no gene match: 10. CDR3 length: 14 residues. CDR1 is LNHDA and CDR2 is SQIVND in the germline V gene (reference sequence). The CDR3 reads CASSDRGWEGEQYF. The CDR3, as DNA: TGTGCCAGTAGCGACAGGGGATGGGAAGGCGAGCAGTACTTC.

V gene TRBV5-6 combines with J gene TRBJ2-7; D is perhaps TRBD2 (6 bases). V was shortened by 5 bases and J by 3 bases, with 15 bases between the two germline ends. This CDR3 has 14 residues. Germline CDR1 is SGHDT and CDR2 is YYEEEE. The CDR3 coding sequence is TGTGCCAGCAGTTCCGGGAGCGCAATCTACGAGCAGTACTTC. Translated, it gives CASSSGSAIYEQYF.